This T cell receptor beta chain was captured in a study of blood T cell repertoires in COVID-19. As for the study in general: The United States, Italy and Spain supplied acute and convalescent COVID-19 samples.

Germline CDR1 reads DFQATT; CDR2 reads SNEGSKA (reference sequence). Trimming removed 6 bases from V and 5 bases from J, with 7 bases in between. The CDR3 extends over 11 amino acids. Each participant's cohort was designated according to participant-reported clinical history. People in the exposed group encountered a COVID-19 case within 2 weeks before entering the study. Original methodology: How many nucleated cells were present was estimated from reference gene primer amplification. Some clones are missing from TCRdb's copy, which holds only in-frame ones; the method was immunoSEQ multiplex PCR. D and trimming come from the DNA, and the V and J calls and clone size come from that table. The sample carries about 250,000 clones, around 83% recorded once.

The origin of this receptor is a woman between 45 and 65 years old who had been exposed to COVID-19. The V call is TRBV20-1, the J call TRBJ2-2; possible D gene TRBD1, 6 bases. Sequenced material: PBMCs or T cells enriched from blood (not recorded which). Here the CDR3 reads CSATGTGELFF. The CDR3 bases are TGCAGTGCAACAGGGACCGGGGAGCTGTTTTTT.